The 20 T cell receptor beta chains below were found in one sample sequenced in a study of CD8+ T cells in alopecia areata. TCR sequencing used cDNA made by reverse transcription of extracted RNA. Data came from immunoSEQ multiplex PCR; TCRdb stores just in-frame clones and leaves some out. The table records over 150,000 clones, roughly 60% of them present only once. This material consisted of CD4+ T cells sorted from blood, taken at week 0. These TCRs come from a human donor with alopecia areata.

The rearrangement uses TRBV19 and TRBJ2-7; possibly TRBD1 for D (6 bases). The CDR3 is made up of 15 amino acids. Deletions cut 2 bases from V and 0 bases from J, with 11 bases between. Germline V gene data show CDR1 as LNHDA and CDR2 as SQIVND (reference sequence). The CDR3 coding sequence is TGTGCCAGTAGTATATCTAGGGGGAGCTCCTACGAGCAGTACTTC. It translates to CASSISRGSSYEQYF.

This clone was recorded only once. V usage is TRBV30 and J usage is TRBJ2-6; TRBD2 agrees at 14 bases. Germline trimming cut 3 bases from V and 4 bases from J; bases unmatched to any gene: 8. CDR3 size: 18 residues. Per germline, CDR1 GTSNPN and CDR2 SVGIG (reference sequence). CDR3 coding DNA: TGTGCCTGGAGGCGAGGGACTAGCGGGGGCAGGGGGGCCAACGTCCTGACTTTC. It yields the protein CAWRRGTSGGRGANVLTF.

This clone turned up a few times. The CDR3 DNA is TGTGCCAGCAGTACCGGGACAGGGAAATACGAGCAGTACTTC. It encodes CASSTGTGKYEQYF. The rearrangement links TRBV27 to TRBJ2-7; TRBD1 matches at 9 bases. The CDR3 runs 14 residues. CDR1 is MNHEY and CDR2 is SMNVEV in the germline V gene (reference sequence). V lost 5 bases, J lost 4 bases, and 6 bases stayed unmatched.

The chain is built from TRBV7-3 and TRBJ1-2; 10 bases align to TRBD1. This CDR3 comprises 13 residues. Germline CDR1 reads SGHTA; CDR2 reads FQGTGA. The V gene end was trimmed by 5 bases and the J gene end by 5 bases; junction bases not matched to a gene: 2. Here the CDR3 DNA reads TGTGCCAGCAGCGAGGGACAGGGGTATGGCTACACCTTC. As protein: CASSEGQGYGYTF.

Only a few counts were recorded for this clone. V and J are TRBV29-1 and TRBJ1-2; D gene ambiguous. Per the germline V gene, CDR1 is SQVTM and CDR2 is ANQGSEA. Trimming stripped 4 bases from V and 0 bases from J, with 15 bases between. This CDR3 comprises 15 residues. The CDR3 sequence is CSVVGGGIANYGYTF. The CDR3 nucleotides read TGCAGCGTTGTCGGCGGTGGGATAGCTAACTATGGCTACACCTTC.

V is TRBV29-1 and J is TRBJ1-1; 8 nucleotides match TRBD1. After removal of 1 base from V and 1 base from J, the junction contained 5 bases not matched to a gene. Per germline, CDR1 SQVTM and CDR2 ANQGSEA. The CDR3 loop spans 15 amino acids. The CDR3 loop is CSVEAAGQGNTEAFF. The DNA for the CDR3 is TGCAGCGTTGAAGCCGCTGGACAGGGGAACACTGAAGCTTTCTTT.

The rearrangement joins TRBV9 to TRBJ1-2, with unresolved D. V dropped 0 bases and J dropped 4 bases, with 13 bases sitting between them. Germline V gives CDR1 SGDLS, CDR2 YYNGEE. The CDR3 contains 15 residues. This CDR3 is CASSVASVGSYGYTF. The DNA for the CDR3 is TGTGCCAGCAGCGTAGCATCTGTTGGGTCCTATGGCTACACCTTC.

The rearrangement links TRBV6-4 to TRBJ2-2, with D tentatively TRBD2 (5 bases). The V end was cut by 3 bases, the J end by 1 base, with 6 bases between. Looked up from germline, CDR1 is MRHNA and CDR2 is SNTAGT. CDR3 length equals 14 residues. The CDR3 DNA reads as TGTGCCAGCAGTGAGGAGGTGAACACCGGGGAGCTGTTTTTT. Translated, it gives CASSEEVNTGELFF.

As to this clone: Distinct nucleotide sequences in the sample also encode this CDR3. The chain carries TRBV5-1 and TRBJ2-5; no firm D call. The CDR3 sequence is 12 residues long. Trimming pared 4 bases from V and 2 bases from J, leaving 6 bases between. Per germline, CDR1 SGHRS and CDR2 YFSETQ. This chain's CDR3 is CASSPGQETQYF. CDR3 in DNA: TGCGCCAGCAGCCCCGGACAAGAGACCCAGTACTTC.

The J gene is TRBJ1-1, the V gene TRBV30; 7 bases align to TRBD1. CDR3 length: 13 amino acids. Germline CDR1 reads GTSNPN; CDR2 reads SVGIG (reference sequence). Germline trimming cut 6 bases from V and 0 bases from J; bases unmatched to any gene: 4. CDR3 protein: CACRQGMNTEAFF. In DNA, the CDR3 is TGTGCCTGCAGACAGGGAATGAACACTGAAGCTTTCTTT.

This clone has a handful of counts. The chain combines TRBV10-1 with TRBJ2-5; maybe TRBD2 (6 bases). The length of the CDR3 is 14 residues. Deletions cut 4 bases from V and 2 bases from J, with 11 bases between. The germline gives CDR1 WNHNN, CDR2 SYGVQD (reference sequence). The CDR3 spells CASSGGNRQETQYF. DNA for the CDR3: TGCGCCAGCAGTGGCGGGAACCGGCAAGAGACCCAGTACTTC.

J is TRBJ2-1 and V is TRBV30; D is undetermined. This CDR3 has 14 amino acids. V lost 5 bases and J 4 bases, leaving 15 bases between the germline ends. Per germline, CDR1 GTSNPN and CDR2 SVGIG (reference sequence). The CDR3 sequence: CAWDPGRRYNEQFF. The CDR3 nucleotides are TGTGCCTGGGACCCTGGGCGCCGGTACAATGAGCAGTTCTTC.

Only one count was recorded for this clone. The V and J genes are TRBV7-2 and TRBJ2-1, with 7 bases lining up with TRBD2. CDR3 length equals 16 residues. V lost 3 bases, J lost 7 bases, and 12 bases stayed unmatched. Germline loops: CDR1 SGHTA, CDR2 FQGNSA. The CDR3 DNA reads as TGTGCCAGCAGCTTCGGGCCGGCGGGGGAGGGAAATGAGCAGTTCTTC. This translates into CASSFGPAGEGNEQFF.

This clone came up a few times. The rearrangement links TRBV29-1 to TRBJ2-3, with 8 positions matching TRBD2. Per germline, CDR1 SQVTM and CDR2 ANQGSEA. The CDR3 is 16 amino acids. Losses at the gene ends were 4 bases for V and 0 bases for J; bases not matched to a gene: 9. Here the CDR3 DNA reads TGCAGCGTTGGGAAGTTAGGGACTAGTAGCACAGATACGCAGTATTTT. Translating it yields CSVGKLGTSSTDTQYF.

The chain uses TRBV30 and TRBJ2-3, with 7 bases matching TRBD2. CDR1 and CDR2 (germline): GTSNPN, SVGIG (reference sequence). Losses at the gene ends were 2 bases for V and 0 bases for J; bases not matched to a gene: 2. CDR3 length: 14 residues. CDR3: CAWSYSGSTDTQYF. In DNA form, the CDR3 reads TGTGCCTGGAGTTATAGCGGGAGCACAGATACGCAGTATTTT. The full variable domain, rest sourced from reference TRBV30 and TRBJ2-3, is SQTIHQWPATLVQPVGSPLSLECTVEGTSNPNLYWYRQAAGRGLQLLFYSVGIGQISSEVPQNLSASRPQDRQFILSSKKLLLSDSGFYLCAWSYSGSTDTQYFGPGTRLTVL.

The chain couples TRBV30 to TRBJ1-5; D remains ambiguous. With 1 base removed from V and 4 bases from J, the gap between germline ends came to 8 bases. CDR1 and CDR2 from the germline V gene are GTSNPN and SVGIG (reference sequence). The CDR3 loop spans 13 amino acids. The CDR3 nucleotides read TGTGCCTGGAGTGCGGCAGAGAATCAGCCCCAGCATTTT. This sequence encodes CAWSAAENQPQHF.

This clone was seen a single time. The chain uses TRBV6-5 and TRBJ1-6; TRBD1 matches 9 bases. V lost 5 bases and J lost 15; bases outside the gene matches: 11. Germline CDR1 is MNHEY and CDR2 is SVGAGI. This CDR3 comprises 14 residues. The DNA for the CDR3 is TGTGCCAGCAGTCCCCGGAGGGGGACAGGGCTCCTCCACTTT. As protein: CASSPRRGTGLLHF.

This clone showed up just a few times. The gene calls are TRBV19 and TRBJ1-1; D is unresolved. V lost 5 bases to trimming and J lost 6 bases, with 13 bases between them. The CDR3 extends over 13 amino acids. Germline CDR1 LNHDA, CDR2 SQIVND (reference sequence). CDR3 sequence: CASSFQDRAEAFF. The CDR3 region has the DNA TGTGCCAGTAGTTTTCAGGATCGGGCTGAAGCTTTCTTT.

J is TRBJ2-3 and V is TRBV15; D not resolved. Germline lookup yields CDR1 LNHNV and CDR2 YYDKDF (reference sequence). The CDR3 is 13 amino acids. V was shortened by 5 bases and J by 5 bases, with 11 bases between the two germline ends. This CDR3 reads CATSRRMEDTQYF. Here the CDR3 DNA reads TGTGCCACCAGCCGTCGAATGGAAGATACGCAGTATTTT.

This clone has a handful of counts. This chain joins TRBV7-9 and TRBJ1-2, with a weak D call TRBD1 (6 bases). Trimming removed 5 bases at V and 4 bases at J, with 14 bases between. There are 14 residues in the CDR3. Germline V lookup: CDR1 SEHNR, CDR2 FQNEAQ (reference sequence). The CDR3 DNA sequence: TGTGCCAGCAGCCCAGACGGGGGGGCCTATGGCTACACCTTC. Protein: CASSPDGGAYGYTF. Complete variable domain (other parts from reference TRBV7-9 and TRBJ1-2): DTGVSQNPRHKITKRGQNVTFRCDPISEHNRLYWYRQTLGQGPEFLTYFQNEAQLEKSRLLSDRFSAERPKGSFSTLEIQRTEQGDSAMYLCASSPDGGAYGYTFGSGTRLTVV.